One T cell receptor beta chain is described in this entry. This sample was taken from a study of blood T cell repertoires in COVID-19. Study overall: The samples span acute and convalescent COVID-19 from the United States, Italy and Spain.

Study processing details: Reference gene primer amplification gave estimated nucleated cell counts. Clones were sequenced by immunoSEQ multiplex PCR, and TCRdb holds only the in-frame ones, with some missing. Clone size and the V and J calls come from that table; the DNA yielded D and trimming. The repertoire has approximately 110,000 clones, about 86% of them found once; the top ten carry roughly two fifths. The sample comprised peripheral blood. The clonotype originates from a man older than 75 with acute or convalescent COVID-19.

CDR3 nucleotide sequence: TGCAGCATCCGGGACAGGGGAACTGACACAGATACGCAGTATTTT. It encodes CSIRDRGTDTDTQYF. The V and J genes are TRBV29-1 and TRBJ2-3; 10 bases align to TRBD1. This CDR3 has 15 residues. V shed 8 bases and J 2 bases; nucleotides not matched to a gene: 10. In germline, CDR1 is SQVTM, CDR2 ANQGSEA.